This TCR beta chain was found in a study of blood T cell repertoires in COVID-19. Data came from immunoSEQ multiplex PCR; TCRdb stores just in-frame clones and leaves some out. The sample consists of 150,000 to 200,000 clones, just under 80% of them appearing once. V shed 2 bases and J 0 bases; nucleotides not matched to a gene: 3. The CDR3 runs 16 residues. Per the germline V gene, CDR1 is SGHTA and CDR2 is FQGNSA. Sequenced input: peripheral blood. The source is a woman older than 75 with active or convalescent COVID-19. The chain uses TRBV7-2 and TRBJ2-3, with 9 bases fitting TRBD2. CDR3 in amino acids: CASSLYAGGSTDTQYF. CDR3 nucleotide sequence: TGTGCCAGCAGCTTATATGCGGGGGGGAGCACAGATACGCAGTATTTT.